This record covers a single T cell receptor beta chain. Its cognate antigen has yet to be identified. The input lacks base qualities; no much larger clone sits a single base away. The CDR3 has 15 amino acids, counting the end cysteine and phenylalanine. Solely the CDR3 DNA is kept, with 45 bases framed from the first base. CDR1 and CDR2 were assigned from the germline V gene as SGHAT and FQNNGV. V was cut back by 6 bases and J by 6 bases, leaving a gap of 20 bases between them. Enrolling through a virtual design, the prospective study's participants ranged in age from roughly 18 to 95 years and lived across some 23 United States geographic areas. To assign participants to cohorts, the prospective study relied on clinical history that participants themselves reported in a screening survey and a study questionnaire. In the prospective study, whole blood, serum and a nasopharyngeal or oropharyngeal swab were collected from each participant by mobile phlebotomists. Over a 2-month period, participants in the prospective study had the option of providing additional blood draws and questionnaires. Before DNA extraction, blood samples from the prospective study were shipped at room temperature or frozen.

This entry is derived from a study of blood T cell repertoires in COVID-19 (dated by TCRdb to 2020 to 2022). Regarding the complete study: Collaborator samples came from the United States, Italy and Spain and covered acute and convalescent phases of COVID-19. The repertoires were made available in a free public database intended to serve as a resource for research on the immune response to SARS-CoV-2. The prospective study material was composed of cDNA or gDNA derived from T cells, B-cell-depleted T cells, or PBMCs. Where HLA class I and class II types were available, the types were taken from metadata supplied by the sample provider, not from assay-based typing. Nearly every sample came with metadata listing a de-identified subject ID, COVID-19 status, age in years and sex. The samples were drawn from two sources: the first 160 participants of the ongoing ImmuneRACE study, and about 1,300 subjects contributed by 6 global collaborators. The dataset comprised deeply sampled blood TCRbeta repertoires from subjects exposed to, actively infected with, or recovered from COVID-19. General study outcomes and caveats: The amount of clinical and demographic metadata varied by source and participant and was provided uncurated.

TCRbeta CDR3 regions were amplified from genomic DNA using the immunoSEQ Assay, a bias-controlled multiplex PCR. The original pipeline was this. Nucleated cell counts per sample were estimated from amplification of reference gene primers within the assay. To quantify the absolute abundance of each unique TCRbeta CDR3 rearrangement, sequence reads were collapsed and filtered. For each sample, productive Simpson clonality was calculated by taking the square root of Simpson's diversity index across productive rearrangements. Entries here come from immuneACCESS through TCRdb and include only in-frame sequences with V and J called. Some clones fail to appear in such tables; in the studies checked, an unresolved V gene covers under half of the shortfall, and the cause of the remainder is unknown. That table is the source of V, J and clone size, and D and trimming were worked out from the DNA. This sample gives 250,000 to 300,000 clones in total; approximately 91% of them show up just once. Jointly, the top ten make up over 2% of the sample.

Here the chain combines TRBV11-2 and TRBJ1-1; matching of 6 bases hints at TRBD1 as the D gene. Material: PBMCs or T cells enriched from blood (not recorded which). This TCR was sampled from a middle-aged woman with acute COVID-19. DNA sequence: TGTGCCAGCAGTTCCCGACAGGCAGGGAGTTCTGAAGCTTTCTTT. It translates as CASSSRQAGSSEAFF. This CDR3, with the reference TRBV11-2 and TRBJ1-1 proteins standing in past its ends, gives the full variable domain EAGVAQSPRYKIIEKRQSVAFWCNPISGHATLYWYQQILGQGPKLLIQFQNNGVVDDSQLPKDRFSAERLKGVDSTLKIQPAKLEDSAVYLCASSSRQAGSSEAFFGQGTRLTVV.